These 25 T cell receptor beta chains were sequenced from one sample in a study of blood T cell repertoires in COVID-19. Profiled with immunoSEQ multiplex PCR; TCRdb holds only in-frame clones, not every one. The sample lists about 240,000 clones, roughly four fifths occurring once. The sequencing sample was made of peripheral blood. Receptors originate from a woman aged 18-29 years with acute or convalescent COVID-19.

This clone showed up just a few times. The chain joins TRBV25-1 to TRBJ2-1; 9 positions agree with TRBD2. CDR1 MGHDK and CDR2 SYGVNS come from the germline V gene. J lost 5 bases, V lost 6 bases, and 14 bases had no gene match. The CDR3 runs to 17 residues. CDR3 bases: TGTGCCAGCAGCGAAAAAACCTCGGGACTAGCCCACAATGAGCAGTTCTTC. It translates to CASSEKTSGLAHNEQFF. The variable domain in full, with the rest retrieved from reference TRBV25-1 and TRBJ2-1, is EADIYQTPRYLVIGTGKKITLECSQTMGHDKMYWYQQDPGMELHLIHYSYGVNSTEKGDLSSESTVSRIRTEHFPLTLESARPSHTSQYLCASSEKTSGLAHNEQFFGPGTRLTVL.

Concerning this clone: Other DNA sequences within the sample encode an identical CDR3. The chain recombines TRBV7-2 with TRBJ2-5, with D perhaps matching TRBD2 (7 bases). Germline V CDR1 and CDR2: SGHTA, FQGNSA. Trimming took 0 bases from V and 5 from J, leaving 10 bases between them. The CDR3 is made up of 14 amino acids. The CDR3: CASSLAGGGETQYF. In nucleotides, the CDR3 is TGTGCCAGCAGCTTAGCGGGAGGGGGGGAGACCCAGTACTTC.

This clone occurred once. The chain links TRBV21-1 to TRBJ1-2. TRBV21-1 is reported as a pseudogene. CDR3 length equals 12 residues. Here the CDR3 DNA reads TGTGCCAGCAGCACCCTTTGTTATGGCTACACCTTC. It encodes CASSTLCYGYTF.

This rearrangement joins TRBV28 to TRBJ1-5; weak D call: TRBD1 (6 bases). CDR1 is MDHEN and CDR2 is SYDVKM in the germline V gene. The CDR3 is 16 residues long. V was pared by 5 bases and J by 4 bases, with 18 bases between. In DNA form, the CDR3 reads TGTGCCAGCAGTCTACACCGACAGGCTTTAAATCAGCCCCAGCATTTT. Its protein product is CASSLHRQALNQPQHF.

Here the CDR3 reads CAWEMDTSHNEQFF. CDR3 nucleotides: TGTGCCTGGGAAATGGACACTTCTCACAATGAGCAGTTCTTC. V and J are TRBV30 and TRBJ2-1; a weak D match, TRBD1 (5 bases). The V and J ends lost 5 bases and 5 bases respectively, with 16 bases between them. The CDR3 is made up of 14 amino acids. CDR1 is GTSNPN and CDR2 is SVGIG in the germline V gene (reference sequence).

This clone has only a few counts. This sequence joins TRBV6-5 and TRBJ1-2, with D hard to call. The CDR3 is 13 residues long. The V gene lost 7 bases and the J gene lost 6 bases, with 15 bases spanning the gap. The germline V gene encodes CDR1 MNHEY and CDR2 SVGAGI. The CDR3 spells CASTPGGADGYTF. CDR3 coding DNA: TGTGCCAGCACCCCGGGTGGTGCGGATGGCTACACCTTC.

This clone was counted ten times or more. The chain recombines TRBV23-1 with TRBJ2-1, with TRBD2 matching over 13 bases. TRBV23-1 is designated an ORF whose function remains uncertain. This CDR3 has 16 amino acids. With 3 bases clipped from V and 8 bases from J, the junction kept 7 bases outside the gene matches. The CDR3 spells CASSQFGLAGADEQFF. The CDR3 bases are TGCGCCAGCAGTCAGTTTGGACTAGCGGGGGCGGATGAGCAGTTCTTC.

This clone has more than one count but fewer than ten. This chain uses TRBV6-2 or TRBV6-3 with TRBJ2-1, with D tentatively TRBD1 (6 bases). The CDR3 is 15 residues long. From germline, CDR1 is MNHEY and CDR2 SVGEGT. V gave up 4 bases and J gave up 0 bases, with 10 bases separating them. The CDR3 sequence is CASSWYRVSYNEQFF. CDR3 coding DNA: TGTGCCAGCAGTTGGTACAGGGTCTCCTACAATGAGCAGTTCTTC.

This sequence joins TRBV19 and TRBJ2-3; 7 bases fit TRBD2. V lost 1 base and J lost 3; bases outside the gene matches: 10. The CDR3 sequence is 17 residues long. Germline CDR1 reads LNHDA; CDR2 reads SQIVND (reference sequence). This CDR3 reads CASSIGALGGRTDTQYF. The CDR3 nucleotides are TGTGCCAGTAGTATAGGGGCCCTGGGCGGGAGAACAGATACGCAGTATTTT.

This clone was seen just once. This chain uses TRBV3-1 (or the pseudogene TRBV3-2) with TRBJ2-3; D is uncertain. The CDR3 is made up of 15 amino acids. Germline V CDR1 and CDR2: LGHDT, YNNKEL (reference sequence). V dropped 1 base and J dropped 0 bases, with 8 bases sitting between them. The CDR3 sequence: CASSQVTASTDTQYF. The CDR3 DNA follows: TGTGCCAGCAGCCAAGTAACAGCCAGCACAGATACGCAGTATTTT.

The chain joins TRBV6-1 to TRBJ1-1; no reliable D call. The germline V gene has CDR1 MNHNS and CDR2 SASEGT. The CDR3 is 11 amino acids. V lost 2 bases and J lost 6, with 4 bases in between. The chain's CDR3 is CASSELAEAFF. Here the CDR3 DNA reads TGTGCCAGCAGTGAACTAGCTGAAGCTTTCTTT.

The chain uses TRBV5-1 and TRBJ2-7; D is undetermined. V was clipped by 4 bases and J by 7 bases, with 18 bases between them. Germline values: CDR1 SGHRS, CDR2 YFSETQ. CDR3 length: 14 amino acids. CDR3: CASSVFPTGLEQYF. In DNA form, the CDR3 reads TGCGCCAGCAGCGTATTCCCGACGGGTCTTGAGCAGTACTTC.

V and J are TRBV9 and TRBJ2-1; 11 bases fit TRBD2. Trimming at V came to 0 bases and at J to 2 bases, leaving 7 bases not matched to a gene. This CDR3 spans 18 amino acids. CDR1 is SGDLS and CDR2 is YYNGEE in the germline V gene. In nucleotides, the CDR3 is TGTGCCAGCAGCGTAGATCTAGCGGGAGGCCCCCCCTACAATGAGCAGTTCTTC. The encoded protein is CASSVDLAGGPPYNEQFF.

The chain joins TRBV6-4 to TRBJ2-1; tentative D call: TRBD2 (6 bases). Germline CDR1 MRHNA, CDR2 SNTAGT. Between the trimmed V and J ends, which lost 6 bases and 2 bases, there was a span of 11 bases. The CDR3 is 14 amino acids. The CDR3 region has the DNA TGTGCCAGCAGCAGGGAGGCGACCTACAATGAGCAGTTCTTC. Translating it yields CASSREATYNEQFF.

The chain couples TRBV6-2 or TRBV6-3 to TRBJ2-7; 9 bases map to TRBD2. The trim removed 0 bases at V and 5 bases at J, leaving 8 bases unmatched. The CDR3 has 16 residues. Germline V gene lookup returns CDR1 MNHEY and CDR2 SVGEGT. The CDR3 protein is CASSYSGLAGLHEQYF. The CDR3 DNA reads TGTGCCAGCAGTTACTCGGGGCTAGCGGGACTTCACGAGCAGTACTTC.

The chain combines TRBV3-1 (or the pseudogene TRBV3-2) with TRBJ2-5, with D maybe TRBD2 (6 bases). V gave up 4 bases and J gave up 1 base, with 16 bases separating them. CDR3 size: 16 residues. CDR1 and CDR2 (germline): LGHDT, YNNKEL (reference sequence). The CDR3 region is CASSLTSGYFQETQYF. The CDR3 nucleotides read TGTGCCAGCAGCCTTACGAGCGGGTACTTCCAAGAGACCCAGTACTTC.

This clone was counted between two and nine times. The rearrangement uses TRBV28 and TRBJ1-6; 9 nucleotides align to TRBD1. CDR3 size: 20 residues. From germline, CDR1 is MDHEN and CDR2 SYDVKM. Trimming removed 4 bases from V and 9 bases from J; junction bases left unmatched: 22. The CDR3 region has the DNA TGTGCCAGCAGTTCCCTTAATCCGGGACAGGGCTATCTTGGGAGTTCACCCCTCCACTTT. Its translation: CASSSLNPGQGYLGSSPLHF.

This clone was detected a few times. The V call is TRBV10-3, the J call TRBJ2-2; TRBD1 matches 7 bases. V lost 2 bases to trimming and J lost 4 bases; unmatched junction nucleotides: 7. The germline V gene has CDR1 ENHRY and CDR2 SYGVKD. CDR3 size: 16 residues. CDR3 nucleotides: TGTGCCATCAGTGAGGCTAAGAACAGGGGCACCGGGGAGCTGTTTTTT. The encoded protein is CAISEAKNRGTGELFF.

The rearrangement joins TRBV5-3 to TRBJ1-4; weak D call: TRBD1 (6 bases). TRBV5-3 is an ORF, and what it does is uncertain. The CDR3 contains 17 residues. V shed 1 base and J shed 0 bases, with 13 bases lying between them. CDR3 residues: CARSLKDRPSTNEKLFF. CDR3 DNA: TGTGCCAGAAGCTTGAAGGACAGACCCTCAACTAATGAAAAACTGTTTTTT.

This clone occurred a few times. The chain employs TRBV6-5 and TRBJ1-5; TRBD1 might be the D (6 bases). Germline values: CDR1 MNHEY, CDR2 SVGAGI. The V and J ends lost 0 bases and 4 bases respectively, with 7 bases between them. CDR3 size: 14 residues. The CDR3 bases are TGTGCCAGCAGTTACTCACAGGGAAATCAGCCCCAGCATTTT. It yields the protein CASSYSQGNQPQHF.

This clone was counted at least ten times. V and J are TRBV27 and TRBJ2-2, with TRBD1 matching over 9 bases. Per germline, CDR1 MNHEY and CDR2 SMNVEV (reference sequence). The CDR3 sequence is 15 residues long. Trimming cost V 6 bases and J 4 bases; bases outside gene matches: 6. CDR3 residues: CASSPQGAPTGELFF. CDR3 sequence (DNA): TGTGCCAGCAGCCCACAGGGGGCTCCCACCGGGGAGCTGTTTTTT.

J is TRBJ1-5 and V is TRBV7-2; 7 bases agree with TRBD1. V shed 10 bases and J 2 bases; nucleotides not matched to a gene: 8. The CDR3 loop spans 14 amino acids. Germline CDR1 reads SGHTA; CDR2 reads FQGNSA. DNA of the CDR3: TGTGCCATCCCCTCCGACAGGGGCAATCAGCCCCAGCATTTT. This encodes CAIPSDRGNQPQHF.

This clone was detected once. The CDR3 nucleotides read TGCGCCAGCAGCCAAGATCGTGTAGCCAGTTCCTACAATGAGCAGTTCTTC. As protein: CASSQDRVASSYNEQFF. V is TRBV4-3 and J is TRBJ2-1; no clear D gene. V was cut by 0 bases and J by 1 base, with 13 bases left in between. CDR3 length: 17 amino acids. CDR1 LGHNA and CDR2 YSLEER come from the germline V gene.

The CDR3 spells CASSLFWQDTEAFF. CDR3 DNA sequence: TGTGCCAGCAGTTTATTTTGGCAAGACACTGAAGCTTTCTTT. The chain employs TRBV27 and TRBJ1-1, with D uncertain. The CDR3 is 14 amino acids. Germline V gene sequence: CDR1 MNHEY, CDR2 SMNVEV (reference sequence). Trimming took 1 base from V and 3 from J, leaving 9 bases between them.

This clone was found once. This chain uses TRBV3-1 (or the pseudogene TRBV3-2) with TRBJ1-4, with TRBD1 identical over 9 bases. Germline V lookup: CDR1 LGHDT, CDR2 YNNKEL (reference sequence). Germline trimming cut 3 bases from V and 4 bases from J; bases unmatched to any gene: 3. The CDR3 length is 15 residues. This CDR3 reads CASSQGTGFNEKLFF. The CDR3 bases are TGTGCCAGCAGCCAGGGGACAGGGTTTAATGAAAAACTGTTTTTT.